Each of the 9 T cell receptor beta chains below was sequenced from the same sample in a study of blood T cell repertoires in COVID-19 (dated by TCRdb to 2019 to 2021). Library preparation used the immunoSEQ multiplex PCR assay. In TCRdb, the immuneACCESS table is reduced to in-frame sequences with V and J assigned. These tables do not hold every clone; where another copy was compared, an unresolved V gene accounts for under half, and the others remain unexplained. For this sample there are around 700,000 clones; 85% to 90% appear just once. The leading ten clones occupy over 0.2% of the sample. Sequencing was performed on peripheral blood. Every receptor here comes from a young woman with acute or convalescent COVID-19.

The chain joins TRBV6-6 to TRBJ1-6; 10 bases match TRBD1. This CDR3 region has 15 residues. V lost 0 bases to trimming and J lost 10 bases; unmatched junction nucleotides: 3. Germline assignment: CDR1 MNHNY and CDR2 SVGAGI (reference sequence). CDR3 protein: CASSYSDRGISPLHF. The CDR3, as DNA: TGTGCCAGCAGTTACTCGGACAGGGGGATCTCACCCCTCCACTTT.

The V and J genes are TRBV19 and TRBJ2-2, with 10 bases matching TRBD2. Germline CDR1 is LNHDA and CDR2 is SQIVND (reference sequence). The CDR3 spans 17 residues. The ends lost 3 bases at V and 4 bases at J; junction bases unmatched: 8. CDR3 coding DNA: TGTGCCAGTAGTATCGAGAGGACTAGCGGTCCCACCGGGGAGCTGTTTTTT. It yields the protein CASSIERTSGPTGELFF.

The rearrangement joins TRBV5-4 to TRBJ1-1; 10 positions match TRBD1. Germline V lookup: CDR1 SGHNT, CDR2 YYREEE (reference sequence). The CDR3 spans 17 residues. Germline trimming cut 3 bases from V and 9 bases from J; bases unmatched to any gene: 17. The CDR3 DNA sequence: TGTGCCAGCAGCTCAGACCGGGACAGGGGTTTAATGGAAAAAGCTTTCTTT. This encodes CASSSDRDRGLMEKAFF.

This clone appeared a few times. The gene calls are TRBV23-1 and TRBJ1-1, with unresolved D. TRBV23-1 is an open reading frame whose function is uncertain. Trimming shortened V by 3 bases and J by 1 base, and 6 bases separated the two germline ends. The CDR3 has 13 residues. The CDR3 DNA is TGCGCCAGCAGTCACACAGAGAACACTGAAGCTTTCTTT. Translation: CASSHTENTEAFF.

The gene calls are TRBV25-1 and TRBJ2-2; D uncertain. The CDR3 is 13 amino acids. Germline-derived CDR1 and CDR2 are MGHDK and SYGVNS. The ends were cut back, 0 bases at V and 6 bases at J, with 5 bases in the middle. The CDR3 sequence: CASSEYNSGELFF. CDR3 DNA sequence: TGTGCCAGCAGTGAATATAATTCCGGGGAGCTGTTTTTT.

The rearrangement joins TRBV5-1 to TRBJ2-3; 11 bases fit TRBD2. CDR3 size: 14 residues. CDR1 is SGHRS, CDR2 YFSETQ, per germline. The V gene end was trimmed by 7 bases and the J gene end by 4 bases; junction bases not matched to a gene: 5. CDR3 DNA: TGCGCCAGCCACCTAGCGGGGGGCGCAGATACGCAGTATTTT. It specifies CASHLAGGADTQYF.

The genes are TRBV6-2 or TRBV6-3 and TRBJ1-3, with D uncertain. This CDR3 has 16 residues. The V gene lost 2 bases and the J gene lost 0 bases, with 11 bases spanning the gap. The V gene's germline CDR1 is MNHEY and CDR2 SVGEGT. As DNA, the CDR3 is TGTGCCAGCAGTTACCCCAGGCCTCTCTCTGGAAACACCATATATTTT. Translation gives CASSYPRPLSGNTIYF.

The chain joins TRBV19 to TRBJ1-1, with 8 bases matching TRBD1. The CDR3 consists of 14 residues. V was clipped by 7 bases and J by 5 bases; unmatched bases: 9. Germline V CDR1 and CDR2: LNHDA, SQIVND (reference sequence). Here the CDR3 reads CASTTTGARTEAFF. Here the CDR3 DNA reads TGTGCCAGTACCACGACAGGGGCCCGAACTGAAGCTTTCTTT.

The J gene is TRBJ2-3, the V gene TRBV21-1; the table assigns TRBD2, which was not confirmed against the DNA. TRBV21-1 is a recognized pseudogene. The CDR3 extends over 19 amino acids. The chain's CDR3 is CASSKPMRTSGGSEDTQYF. Written as DNA, the CDR3 is TGTGCCAGCAGCAAACCGATGAGGACTAGCGGGGGTTCCGAGGATACGCAGTATTTT.